A single sample gave rise to the 25 T cell receptor beta chains below, sequenced in a study of blood T cell repertoires in COVID-19 (dated by TCRdb to the early 2020s). Library prep was done by the immunoSEQ multiplex PCR assay. Held by TCRdb, this immuneACCESS table contains in-frame sequences only and omits some clones. Under half of the omission traces to an unresolved V gene where checked; the cause of the rest is unknown. This sample comprises about 260,000 clones, 80% to 90% of them detected only once. The top ten clones comprise over 1.2% of the sample. The sample comprised peripheral blood. The receptors derive from a woman aged 40-49 years who had recovered from COVID-19.

This chain joins TRBV2 and TRBJ1-1; D is uncertain. The CDR3 loop spans 13 amino acids. V shed 7 bases and J shed 3 bases, with 12 bases lying between them. Germline-derived CDR1 and CDR2 are SNHLY and FYNNEI. In DNA form, the CDR3 reads TGTGCCAGCATGATCAGCGGATACACTGAAGCTTTCTTT. This sequence encodes CASMISGYTEAFF. Drawing the rest from reference TRBV2 and TRBJ1-1, the complete variable domain is EPEVTQTPSHQVTQMGQEVILRCVPISNHLYFYWYRQILGQKVEFLVSFYNNEISEKSEIFDDQFSVERPDGSNFTLKIRSTKLEDSAMYFCASMISGYTEAFFGQGTRLTVV.

The rearrangement links TRBV9 to TRBJ2-2, with 12 positions matching TRBD2. The CDR3 has 17 amino acids. Per the germline V gene, CDR1 is SGDLS and CDR2 is YYNGEE. V shed 4 bases and J 1 base; nucleotides not matched to a gene: 5. CDR3 bases: TGTGCCAGCAGCCCCTCGACTAGCGGGGGGAACACCGGGGAGCTGTTTTTT. Protein product: CASSPSTSGGNTGELFF.

This clone was seen a single time. J is TRBJ1-1 and V is TRBV5-6; a possible D gene is TRBD1 (6 bases). Per germline, CDR1 SGHDT and CDR2 YYEEEE. V lost 0 bases and J 0 bases, leaving 12 bases between the germline ends. The CDR3 sequence is 16 residues long. Written as DNA, the CDR3 is TGTGCCAGCAGCTTGGTGACAGGAGCCTTGAACACTGAAGCTTTCTTT. Amino acid sequence: CASSLVTGALNTEAFF.

V is TRBV6-7 and J is TRBJ2-2, with a tentative D call TRBD2 (5 bases). TRBV6-7 is given ORF status, its function remaining uncertain. Trimming pared 5 bases from V and 5 bases from J, leaving 15 bases between. This CDR3 is 15 amino acids long. The CDR3 coding sequence is TGTGCCAGCAGTCTCCGGGGTAGGGAAACCGGGGAGCTGTTTTTT. This translates into CASSLRGRETGELFF.

This chain connects TRBV19 to TRBJ1-1; 7 nucleotides align to TRBD1. Looked up from germline, CDR1 is LNHDA and CDR2 is SQIVND (reference sequence). This CDR3 spans 16 amino acids. V shed 6 bases and J 0 bases; nucleotides not matched to a gene: 10. The CDR3 region is CASRTGTADMNTEAFF. The CDR3 coding sequence is TGTGCCAGTAGAACAGGGACAGCTGACATGAACACTGAAGCTTTCTTT.

The rearrangement links TRBV3-1 (or the pseudogene TRBV3-2) to TRBJ2-6; the match to TRBD1 covers 12 bases. The CDR3 loop spans 17 amino acids. The germline gives CDR1 LGHDT, CDR2 YNNKEL (reference sequence). Trimming took 4 bases from V and 2 from J; bases not matched to a gene: 3. CDR3 in DNA: TGTGCCAGCAGCCCGGGACAGGGGGCTGCTGGGGCCAACGTCCTGACTTTC. Protein sequence: CASSPGQGAAGANVLTF.

The V gene is TRBV9, the J gene TRBJ1-1; D gene ambiguous. V dropped 0 bases and J dropped 0 bases, with 6 bases sitting between them. CDR1 and CDR2 from the germline V gene are SGDLS and YYNGEE. The CDR3 length is 14 residues. DNA for the CDR3: TGTGCCAGCAGCGTAGAACACCTGAACACTGAAGCTTTCTTT. Its translation: CASSVEHLNTEAFF. The full variable domain, with the rest looked up from reference TRBV9 and TRBJ1-1, is DSGVTQTPKHLITATGQRVTLRCSPRSGDLSVYWYQQSLDQGLQFLIQYYNGEERAKGNILERFSAQQFPDLHSELNLSSLELGDSALYFCASSVEHLNTEAFFGQGTRLTVV.

The V gene is TRBV9, the J gene TRBJ2-7; 8 bases fit TRBD1. The CDR3 sequence is 15 residues long. V lost 0 bases and J lost 2; bases outside the gene matches: 4. CDR1 SGDLS and CDR2 YYNGEE come from the germline V gene. This CDR3 is CASSVDSGGPYEQYF. The CDR3 DNA sequence: TGTGCCAGCAGCGTAGATTCAGGGGGCCCCTACGAGCAGTACTTC.

The rearrangement links TRBV20-1 to TRBJ1-2; D gene uncertain. Deletions cut 5 bases from V and 5 bases from J, with 9 bases between. The CDR3 has 11 amino acids. Germline loops: CDR1 DFQATT, CDR2 SNEGSKA (reference sequence). CDR3 region: CSAYRPYGYTF. The DNA of the CDR3 is TGCAGTGCTTACAGACCTTATGGCTACACCTTC.

The J gene is TRBJ1-2, the V gene TRBV6-5; D possibly corresponds to TRBD1 (5 bases). V shed 2 bases and J shed 6 bases, with 13 bases lying between them. The CDR3 spans 14 residues. CDR1 and CDR2 from the germline V gene are MNHEY and SVGAGI. As DNA, the CDR3 is TGTGCCAGCAGTTACGGGGCAGGGCTTGATGGCTACACCTTC. The encoded protein is CASSYGAGLDGYTF.

V and J are TRBV5-1 and TRBJ1-2; 7 positions agree with TRBD1. V lost 4 bases and J lost 2; bases outside the gene matches: 5. In germline, CDR1 is SGHRS, CDR2 YFSETQ. This CDR3 is built from 14 residues. This CDR3 is CASSIQTGNYGYTF. The CDR3 DNA is TGCGCCAGCAGCATACAGACAGGGAACTATGGCTACACCTTC.

V is TRBV14 and J is TRBJ2-5; a weak D match, TRBD1 (5 bases). Germline V gene sequence: CDR1 SGHDN, CDR2 FVKESK. Trimming took 1 base from V and 0 from J, leaving 15 bases between them. CDR3 size: 17 residues. In DNA, the CDR3 is TGTGCCAGCAGCCAAGGACCCTTCAGGGCCAACCAAGAGACCCAGTACTTC. Its translation is CASSQGPFRANQETQYF.

The chain links TRBV2 to TRBJ1-2; unclear D gene. The CDR3 totals 14 residues. CDR1 and CDR2 (germline): SNHLY, FYNNEI. V lost 6 bases and J 2 bases, leaving 13 bases between the germline ends. This CDR3 reads CASRLTPSNYGYTF. The CDR3 nucleotides are TGTGCCAGCAGATTGACACCGTCCAACTATGGCTACACCTTC.

The chain carries TRBV19 and TRBJ1-1, with D possibly being TRBD1 (5 bases). CDR3 length: 12 amino acids. The germline V and J ends were trimmed by 3 bases and 8 bases, with 10 bases remaining between them. Germline-derived CDR1 and CDR2 are LNHDA and SQIVND (reference sequence). CDR3 coding DNA: TGTGCCAGTAGTATTGCAGGGATAGAAGCTTTCTTT. This sequence encodes CASSIAGIEAFF.

This rearrangement joins TRBV6-5 to TRBJ2-7; TRBD2 aligns across 8 bases. The ends lost 6 bases at V and 3 bases at J; junction bases unmatched: 7. There are 14 residues in the CDR3. The germline CDR1 and CDR2 sequences are MNHEY and SVGAGI. CDR3 nucleotide sequence: TGTGCCAGCAGCCCACTAGCGGAGTACTACGAGCAGTACTTC. Encoded protein: CASSPLAEYYEQYF.

This clone came up many times. The chain combines TRBV11-3 with TRBJ2-2; 8 bases map to TRBD2. The V segment lost 1 base and the J segment 6 bases; nucleotides outside the gene matches: 10. Germline loops: CDR1 SGHNT, CDR2 YENEEA. This CDR3 spans 17 amino acids. The CDR3 coding sequence is TGTGCCAGCAGCTTAGGTCCGACAGCGGGGGTACCCGGGGAGCTGTTTTTT. Translated, it gives CASSLGPTAGVPGELFF.

The chain links TRBV11-3 to TRBJ2-5; 10 positions match TRBD2. The germline CDR1 and CDR2 sequences are SGHNT and YENEEA. The CDR3 sequence is 17 residues long. V gave up 8 bases and J gave up 0 bases; unmatched junction bases: 12. The CDR3 bases are TGTGCCAGCGGACTAGCGGACAACAAAAGGTACCAAGAGACCCAGTACTTC. It is translated as CASGLADNKRYQETQYF.

The chain joins TRBV11-2 to TRBJ1-2; 7 bases map to TRBD1. CDR3 length equals 13 residues. Germline lookup yields CDR1 SGHAT and CDR2 FQNNGV. After removal of 3 bases from V and 8 bases from J, the junction contained 6 bases not matched to a gene. In nucleotides, the CDR3 is TGTGCCAGCAGCTTGGGACAGTGGAGAGGCTACACCTTC. Its protein product is CASSLGQWRGYTF.

This clone showed up just once. The chain combines TRBV4-1 with TRBJ2-3, with TRBD2 matching 12 bases. The germline V gene encodes CDR1 MGHRA and CDR2 YSYEKL. V lost 2 bases, J lost 7 bases, and 7 bases stayed unmatched. There are 16 residues in the CDR3. The CDR3 reads CASSQPTSGGKNTQYF. CDR3 coding DNA: TGCGCCAGCAGCCAACCCACTAGCGGGGGGAAGAATACGCAGTATTTT.

The table lists this clone with a few counts. The gene calls are TRBV7-8 and TRBJ1-1; no firm D call. From germline, CDR1 is SGHVS and CDR2 FQNEAQ. The germline V and J ends were trimmed by 4 bases and 0 bases, with 15 bases remaining between them. CDR3 size: 16 residues. CDR3 nucleotides: TGTGCCAGCAGCTCCCTCGCGGCGTTGGTGAACACTGAAGCTTTCTTT. Translating gives CASSSLAALVNTEAFF.

The chain has TRBV2 and TRBJ1-5; possibly TRBD1 for D (6 bases). The CDR3 extends over 17 amino acids. Deletions cut 3 bases from V and 3 bases from J, with 18 bases between. The germline V gene has CDR1 SNHLY and CDR2 FYNNEI. CDR3 protein: CASSERVGGSVNQPQHF. CDR3 sequence (DNA): TGTGCCAGCAGTGAGAGAGTAGGGGGTAGTGTCAATCAGCCCCAGCATTTT.

This sequence joins TRBV10-3 and TRBJ1-3; D not certain. From germline, CDR1 is ENHRY and CDR2 SYGVKD. Trimming stripped 11 bases from V and 0 bases from J, with 17 bases between. This CDR3 is 15 amino acids long. The CDR3 DNA is TGTGCCTTTTCACCCGGGAGGAGCTCTGGAAACACCATATATTTT. Protein sequence: CAFSPGRSSGNTIYF.

V is TRBV2 and J is TRBJ1-1; D gene uncertain. The germline V gene encodes CDR1 SNHLY and CDR2 FYNNEI. This CDR3 comprises 14 residues. With 2 bases removed from V and 1 base from J, the gap between germline ends came to 8 bases. The CDR3 reads CASSEPGWNTEAFF. The CDR3 bases are TGTGCCAGCAGTGAACCGGGGTGGAACACTGAAGCTTTCTTT.

The J gene is TRBJ2-3, the V gene TRBV29-1; D may be TRBD1 (6 bases). V was shortened by 1 base and J by 5 bases, with 13 bases between the two germline ends. Germline CDR1 and CDR2: SQVTM and ANQGSEA. The CDR3 totals 14 residues. This chain's CDR3 is CSVEGGQTVDTQYF. The CDR3 bases are TGCAGCGTTGAAGGGGGACAAACCGTAGATACGCAGTATTTT.

Note on this clone: One junction end does not reproduce the germline sequence, and a read error may be involved. The chain links TRBV13 to TRBJ1-2; TRBD1 might be the D (6 bases). CDR3 size: 14 residues. Germline V CDR1 and CDR2: PRHDT, FYEKMQ (reference sequence). CDR3 region: CASSIGQSWAGYTF. In nucleotides, the CDR3 is TGTGCCAGCAGCATAGGACAGTCCTGGGCTGGGTACACCTTC. The whole variable domain, remainder taken from reference TRBV13 and TRBJ1-2, is AAGVIQSPRHLIKEKRETATLKCYPIPRHDTVYWYQQGPGQDPQFLISFYEKMQSDKGSIPDRFSAQQFSDYHSELNMSSLELGDSALYFCASSIGQSWAGYTFGSGTRLTVV.